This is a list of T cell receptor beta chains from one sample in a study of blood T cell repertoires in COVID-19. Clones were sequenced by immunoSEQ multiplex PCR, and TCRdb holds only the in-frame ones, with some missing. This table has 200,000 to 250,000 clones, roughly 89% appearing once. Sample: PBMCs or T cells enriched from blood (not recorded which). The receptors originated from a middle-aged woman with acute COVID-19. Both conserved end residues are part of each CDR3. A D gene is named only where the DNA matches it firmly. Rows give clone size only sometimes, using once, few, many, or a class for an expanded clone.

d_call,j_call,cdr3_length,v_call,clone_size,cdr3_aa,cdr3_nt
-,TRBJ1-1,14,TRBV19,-,CASSAGFSNTEAFF,TGTGCCAGTAGTGCCGGGTTTTCGAACACTGAAGCTTTCTTT
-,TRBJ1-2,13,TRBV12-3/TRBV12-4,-,CASSFGGLGGYTF,TGTGCCAGCAGTTTTGGAGGGTTAGGAGGCTACACCTTC
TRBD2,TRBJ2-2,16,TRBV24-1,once,CATSDFSGANTGELFF,TGTGCCACCAGTGATTTTAGCGGGGCGAACACCGGGGAGCTGTTTTTT
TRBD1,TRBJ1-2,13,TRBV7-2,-,CASSPEGAYGYTF,TGTGCCAGCAGCCCGGAGGGGGCATATGGCTACACCTTC
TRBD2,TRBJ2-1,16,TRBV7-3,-,CASSLGPSGGMHEQFF,TGTGCCAGCAGCTTAGGGCCTAGCGGGGGGATGCATGAGCAGTTCTTC
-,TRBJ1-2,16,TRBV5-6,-,CASSLEGWSGLRGYTF,TGTGCCAGCAGCTTGGAAGGATGGAGCGGGCTGAGAGGCTACACCTTC
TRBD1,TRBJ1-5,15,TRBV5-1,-,CASSRGGTDNQPQHF,TGCGCCAGCAGCAGGGGCGGGACAGACAATCAGCCCCAGCATTTT
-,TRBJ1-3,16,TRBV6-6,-,CASSYTLADYGNTIYF,TGTGCCAGCAGTTACACCTTGGCAGACTATGGAAACACCATATATTTT
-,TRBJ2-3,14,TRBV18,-,CASSPQRSTDTQYF,TGTGCCAGCTCACCACAGCGTAGCACAGATACGCAGTATTTT
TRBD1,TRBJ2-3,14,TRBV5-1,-,CASGRQGGTDTQYF,TGCGCCAGCGGCCGACAGGGTGGGACAGATACGCAGTATTTT
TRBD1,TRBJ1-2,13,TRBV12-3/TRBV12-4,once,CASSPDRFYGYTF,TGTGCCAGCAGCCCGGACAGGTTCTATGGCTACACCTTC
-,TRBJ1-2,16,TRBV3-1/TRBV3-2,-,CASSQDPAGNRYGYTF,TGTGCCAGCAGCCAAGATCCGGCAGGGAATCGGTATGGCTACACCTTC
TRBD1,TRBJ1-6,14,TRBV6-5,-,CASSNFRGDSPLHF,TGTGCCAGCAGTAATTTCAGGGGGGATTCACCCCTCCACTTT
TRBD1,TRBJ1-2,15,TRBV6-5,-,CASSYFRDRAYGYTF,TGTGCCAGCAGTTACTTCCGGGACAGGGCCTATGGCTACACCTTC
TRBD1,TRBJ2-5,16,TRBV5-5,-,CASSLGTGGYQETQYF,TGTGCCAGCAGCTTGGGGACAGGGGGGTACCAAGAGACCCAGTACTTC
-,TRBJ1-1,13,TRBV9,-,CASSVTEITEAFF,TGTGCCAGCAGCGTTACAGAGATCACTGAAGCTTTCTTT
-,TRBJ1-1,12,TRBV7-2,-,CASSSSNTEAFF,TGTGCCAGCAGCTCTTCGAACACTGAAGCTTTCTTT
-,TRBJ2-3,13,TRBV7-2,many,CASSLGGTDTQYF,TGTGCCAGCAGCTTAGGCGGGACAGATACGCAGTATTTT
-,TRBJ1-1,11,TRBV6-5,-,CASSPGLWAFF,TGTGCCAGCAGCCCCGGACTATGGGCTTTCTTT
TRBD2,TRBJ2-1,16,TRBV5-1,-,CASSPRGGTTGGEQFF,TGCGCCAGCAGCCCCCGCGGGGGAACCACAGGTGGTGAGCAGTTCTTC
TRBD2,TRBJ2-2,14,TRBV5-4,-,CASAGDPGTGELFF,TGTGCCAGCGCGGGGGACCCGGGCACCGGGGAGCTGTTTTTT
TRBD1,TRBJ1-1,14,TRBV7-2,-,CASSFDRGNTEAFF,TGTGCCAGCAGCTTCGACAGGGGGAACACTGAAGCTTTCTTT
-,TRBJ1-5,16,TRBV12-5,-,CASGLVGINYNQPQHF,TGTGCTAGTGGTTTGGTAGGTATAAACTATAATCAGCCCCAGCATTTT
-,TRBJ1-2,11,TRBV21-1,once,CASRSGYGYTF,TGTGCCAGCAGAAGCGGATATGGCTACACCTTC
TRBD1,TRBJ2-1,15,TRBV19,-,CATEVQGANYNEQFF,TGTGCCACCGAGGTCCAGGGGGCTAACTACAATGAGCAGTTCTTC
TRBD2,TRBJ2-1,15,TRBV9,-,CASTSGGGSYNEQFF,TGTGCCAGCACGTCCGGCGGGGGATCTTACAATGAGCAGTTCTTC
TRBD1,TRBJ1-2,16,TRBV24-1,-,CATASLRDRGNYGYTF,TGTGCCACCGCATCCCTCCGGGACAGGGGGAACTATGGCTACACCTTC
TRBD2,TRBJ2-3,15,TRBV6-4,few,CASRELAGGQDTQYF,TGTGCCAGCAGAGAACTAGCGGGGGGGCAAGATACGCAGTATTTT
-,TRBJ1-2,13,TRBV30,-,CAWTPSSNYGYTF,TGTGCCTGGACTCCCTCCTCTAACTATGGCTACACCTTC
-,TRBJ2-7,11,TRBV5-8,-,CASSQTYEQYF,TGTGCCAGCAGCCAAACCTACGAGCAGTACTTC
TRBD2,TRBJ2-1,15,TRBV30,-,CAWLQLAGGINEQFF,TGTGCCTGGTTGCAACTAGCGGGGGGAATCAATGAGCAGTTCTTC
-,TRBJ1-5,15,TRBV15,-,CATSSIGQSSQPQHF,TGTGCCACCAGCTCCATAGGACAGTCGAGTCAGCCCCAGCATTTT
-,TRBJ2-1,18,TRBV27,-,CASSLKGQSPSSYNEQFF,TGTGCCAGCAGTTTAAAGGGGCAGTCACCGAGCTCCTACAATGAGCAGTTCTTC
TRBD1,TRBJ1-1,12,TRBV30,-,CAYGTANTEAFF,TGTGCCTACGGGACAGCGAACACTGAAGCTTTCTTT
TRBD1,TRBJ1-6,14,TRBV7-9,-,CASSLGTGKFPLHF,TGTGCCAGCAGCTTAGGGACAGGGAAGTTTCCCCTCCACTTT
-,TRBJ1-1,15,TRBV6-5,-,CASSHLGGGNTEAFF,TGTGCCAGCAGTCACCTAGGGGGGGGGAACACTGAAGCTTTCTTT
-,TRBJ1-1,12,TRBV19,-,CASSIRQGAAFF,TGTGCCAGTAGTATTCGGCAGGGCGCAGCTTTCTTT
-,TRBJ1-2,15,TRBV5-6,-,CASSADPQLNYGYTF,TGTGCCAGCAGCGCCGACCCACAGCTTAACTATGGCTACACCTTC
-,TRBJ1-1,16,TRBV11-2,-,CASSLESTRGATEAFF,TGTGCCAGCAGCTTAGAATCGACCCGGGGGGCCACTGAAGCTTTCTTT
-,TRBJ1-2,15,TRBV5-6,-,CASSSIHSGERGYTF,TGTGCCAGCAGCTCCATCCATTCGGGGGAGAGAGGCTACACCTTC
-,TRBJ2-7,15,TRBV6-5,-,CASSPQGKGGYEQYF,TGTGCCAGCAGTCCCCAGGGGAAAGGGGGCTACGAGCAGTACTTC
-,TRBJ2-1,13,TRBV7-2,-,CASSSSGDYEQFF,TGTGCCAGCAGCTCCTCGGGGGATTATGAGCAGTTCTTC
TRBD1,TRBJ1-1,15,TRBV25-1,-,CASTRQGVLNTEAFF,TGTGCCAGCACTCGACAGGGGGTCTTGAACACTGAAGCTTTCTTT
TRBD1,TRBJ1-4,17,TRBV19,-,CASSTLSGTAFNEKLFF,TGTGCCAGTAGTACCCTATCCGGGACAGCATTTAATGAAAAACTGTTTTTT
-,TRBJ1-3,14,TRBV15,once,CATSIGTLGNTIYF,TGTGCCACCAGCATTGGGACACTGGGAAACACCATATATTTT
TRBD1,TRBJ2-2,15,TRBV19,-,CASRTGGARAGELFF,TGTGCCAGTAGGACAGGGGGCGCTAGGGCCGGGGAGCTGTTTTTT
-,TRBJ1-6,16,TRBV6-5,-,CASSYSAGDKYRPLHF,TGTGCCAGCAGTTACAGCGCAGGGGATAAGTATAGACCCCTCCACTTT
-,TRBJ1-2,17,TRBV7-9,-,CASSLSRGNRVEYGYTF,TGTGCCAGCAGCTTATCAAGGGGAAATAGGGTTGAGTATGGCTACACCTTC
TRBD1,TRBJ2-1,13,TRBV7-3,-,CASSPQGAHEQFF,TGTGCCAGCAGCCCACAGGGGGCGCATGAGCAGTTCTTC
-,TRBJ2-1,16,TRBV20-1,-,CSASGGLGQLYNEQFF,TGCAGTGCTAGTGGGGGATTGGGGCAGCTTTACAATGAGCAGTTCTTC
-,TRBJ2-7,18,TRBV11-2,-,CASSPPGSDTRGSYEQYF,TGTGCCAGCAGCCCCCCGGGGAGCGACACCCGAGGTTCCTACGAGCAGTACTTC
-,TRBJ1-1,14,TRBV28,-,CASSLKGYRSEAFF,TGTGCCAGCAGCTTGAAGGGGTATCGGTCTGAAGCTTTCTTT
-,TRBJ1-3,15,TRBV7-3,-,CASSLTGFSGNTIYF,TGTGCCAGCAGCTTAACGGGCTTCTCTGGAAACACCATATATTTT